The 10 T cell receptor beta chains below were found in one sample sequenced in a study of shared clonotypes between healthy human individuals. Profiled with immunoSEQ multiplex PCR; TCRdb holds only in-frame clones, not every one. The table has roughly 120,000 clones, about 62% seen once. The sample comprised memory CD8+ T cells sorted from blood. Subset given: CD45RO+ cells pooled with CCR7-negative TemRA cells. These receptors were taken from a woman in her 30s in good health.

This sequence joins TRBV29-1 and TRBJ2-5; tentatively, D is TRBD2 (6 bases). Near its end, the DNA agrees better with TRBJ2-7, so the J call may be wrong. This CDR3 has 16 residues. Germline values: CDR1 SQVTM, CDR2 ANQGSEA. The CDR3 protein is CSVELSDAGLNYEQYF. The CDR3 DNA is TGCAGCGTTGAACTTTCCGACGCTGGACTAAACTACGAGCAGTACTTC.

The V gene is TRBV5-1, the J gene TRBJ2-4; TRBD2 agrees at 11 bases. The CDR3 contains 16 residues. With V trimmed by 5 bases and J by 6 bases, 10 bases remained unmatched. Germline values: CDR1 SGHRS, CDR2 YFSETQ. This chain's CDR3 is CASRTLAGALGNIQYF. In DNA, the CDR3 is TGCGCCAGCAGGACACTAGCGGGAGCCTTAGGAAACATTCAGTACTTC.

The V gene is TRBV7-9, the J gene TRBJ2-7, with TRBD2 matching 8 bases. Germline V gives CDR1 SEHNR, CDR2 FQNEAQ (reference sequence). V trimming: 5 bases; J trimming: 7 bases; junction bases outside the gene matches: 7. The CDR3 has 13 residues. The CDR3 region is CASSPRTSREQYF. CDR3 DNA sequence: TGTGCCAGCAGCCCCCGGACTAGCAGGGAGCAGTACTTC.

This clone was recorded at least ten times. The V gene is TRBV9, the J gene TRBJ1-1; no definite D call. The CDR3 length is 14 residues. Germline CDR1 and CDR2: SGDLS and YYNGEE. Trimming left V 4 bases short and J 3 bases short, with 13 bases between. The CDR3 region is CASSQSWGDTEAFF. The CDR3 region has the DNA TGTGCCAGCAGCCAGAGTTGGGGAGACACTGAAGCTTTCTTT.

The chain joins TRBV5-1 to TRBJ2-7, with D hard to call. V lost 1 base and J lost 3, with 17 bases in between. Germline CDR1 is SGHRS and CDR2 is YFSETQ. The CDR3 runs to 16 residues. CDR3 in amino acids: CASSLKAWAPFYEQYF. The CDR3 coding sequence is TGCGCCAGCAGCTTGAAGGCCTGGGCACCCTTCTACGAGCAGTACTTC.

The chain joins TRBV29-1 to TRBJ2-5, with D perhaps being TRBD1 or TRBD2 (5 bases each). TRBJ2-7 matches the DNA end more closely, so the J call is doubtful. Germline V CDR1 and CDR2: SQVTM, ANQGSEA. This CDR3 is built from 12 residues. Written as DNA, the CDR3 is TGCAGCGCAGGGAGCGGAGATTACGAGCAGTACTTC. Translating it yields CSAGSGDYEQYF.

This clone was picked up many times. The CDR3 DNA reads as TGCAGCGTTGCCAGGGACACCTCCTACGAGCAGTACTTC. It encodes CSVARDTSYEQYF. V is TRBV29-1 and J is TRBJ2-7; TRBD1 might be the D (6 bases). The CDR3 sequence is 13 residues long. Germline CDR1 is SQVTM and CDR2 is ANQGSEA. The ends were cut back, 4 bases at V and 0 bases at J, with 10 bases in the middle.

This chain connects TRBV6-4 to TRBJ2-2; 8 bases are a match to TRBD1. Looked up from germline, CDR1 is MRHNA and CDR2 is SNTAGT. This CDR3 spans 15 amino acids. After removal of 6 bases from V and 5 bases from J, the junction contained 8 bases not matched to a gene. The CDR3: CASRGGQGSTGELFF. CDR3 coding DNA: TGTGCCAGCAGAGGAGGACAGGGAAGTACCGGGGAGCTGTTTTTT.

The V gene is TRBV6-1, the J gene TRBJ2-2, with 8 positions matching TRBD2. Germline-derived CDR1 and CDR2 are MNHNS and SASEGT. This CDR3 spans 15 amino acids. After removal of 2 bases from V and 3 bases from J, the junction contained 2 bases not matched to a gene. The CDR3 DNA follows: TGTGCCAGCAGTGAAACTAGCGGATACACCGGGGAGCTGTTTTTT. This codes for CASSETSGYTGELFF.

About this clone itself: A far larger clone is a single base away, which makes a read error likely. The DNA is omitted, as the CDR3 cannot be located on it reliably, and the CDR3 follows TCRdb's listing. This same CDR3 is encoded by further DNA sequences in the sample. The chain combines TRBV5-4 with TRBJ2-2. The CDR3 is 17 residues long, ends included. Per the germline V gene, CDR1 is SGHNT and CDR2 is YYREEE (reference sequence). CDR3 protein: CASRDSAWGLGTGELFF.